A single T cell receptor (beta chain) is shown here with its context. Antigen specificity is unknown. This specimen comes from a study of cytomegalovirus exposure and HLA in healthy donors. Study-level results: Per published reports, the classifier diagnosed cytomegalovirus status with high specificity and sensitivity. Researchers catalogued under 200 TCR beta chains as cytomegalovirus-associated. Confirmation was obtained in vitro that a few CMV-associated chains are specific for CMV antigens. Clusters of TCRs from the first cohort tended to co-occur in the approximately 120 validation repertoires (as a later analysis found).

This CDR3 is built from 17 residues. The germline gives CDR1 LGHNA, CDR2 YSLEER. V was trimmed by 0 bases and J by 9 bases, leaving 21 bases between them. The table came from immunoSEQ multiplex PCR; TCRdb's copy has only in-frame clones and leaves some out. The sample carries 250,000 to 300,000 clones, roughly 90% recorded once. The chain is built from TRBV4-3 and TRBJ2-1, with a possible D match to TRBD1 (6 bases). Sequenced material: PBMCs. This sequence originates from a woman between 18 and 29 years old in good health and CMV-seronegative. The DNA for the CDR3 is TGCGCCAGCAGCCAAGAAGGCGGACAGTGGGTTCCCCGTGAGCAGTTCTTC. Amino acids: CASSQEGGQWVPREQFF.